This T cell receptor beta chain derives from a study of blood T cells in healthy people across ages. The V end lost 2 bases, the J end lost 0 bases, and 14 bases lay between the germline ends. Germline assignment: CDR1 LGHNA and CDR2 YNFKEQ. This CDR3 has 17 residues. This clonotype was detected a few times. With a J-beta primer mix and a sample-barcoded 5' primer, a second PCR ran roughly 6 to 11 cycles. Via MiXCR, TCRdb re-called the 5' RACE reads, giving one row per CDR3 protein. Of about 680,000 distinct CDR3 sequences listed, about 52% are singletons. The sequence derives from a woman aged 60-75 years in good health. The sequencing sample was made of blood. V gene TRBV4-2 combines with J gene TRBJ1-5; D might be TRBD1 (6 bases). CDR3 residues: CASSQHRDTNSNQPQHF. The DNA of the CDR3 is TGTGCCAGCAGCCAACACCGGGACACAAATAGCAATCAGCCCCAGCATTTT.